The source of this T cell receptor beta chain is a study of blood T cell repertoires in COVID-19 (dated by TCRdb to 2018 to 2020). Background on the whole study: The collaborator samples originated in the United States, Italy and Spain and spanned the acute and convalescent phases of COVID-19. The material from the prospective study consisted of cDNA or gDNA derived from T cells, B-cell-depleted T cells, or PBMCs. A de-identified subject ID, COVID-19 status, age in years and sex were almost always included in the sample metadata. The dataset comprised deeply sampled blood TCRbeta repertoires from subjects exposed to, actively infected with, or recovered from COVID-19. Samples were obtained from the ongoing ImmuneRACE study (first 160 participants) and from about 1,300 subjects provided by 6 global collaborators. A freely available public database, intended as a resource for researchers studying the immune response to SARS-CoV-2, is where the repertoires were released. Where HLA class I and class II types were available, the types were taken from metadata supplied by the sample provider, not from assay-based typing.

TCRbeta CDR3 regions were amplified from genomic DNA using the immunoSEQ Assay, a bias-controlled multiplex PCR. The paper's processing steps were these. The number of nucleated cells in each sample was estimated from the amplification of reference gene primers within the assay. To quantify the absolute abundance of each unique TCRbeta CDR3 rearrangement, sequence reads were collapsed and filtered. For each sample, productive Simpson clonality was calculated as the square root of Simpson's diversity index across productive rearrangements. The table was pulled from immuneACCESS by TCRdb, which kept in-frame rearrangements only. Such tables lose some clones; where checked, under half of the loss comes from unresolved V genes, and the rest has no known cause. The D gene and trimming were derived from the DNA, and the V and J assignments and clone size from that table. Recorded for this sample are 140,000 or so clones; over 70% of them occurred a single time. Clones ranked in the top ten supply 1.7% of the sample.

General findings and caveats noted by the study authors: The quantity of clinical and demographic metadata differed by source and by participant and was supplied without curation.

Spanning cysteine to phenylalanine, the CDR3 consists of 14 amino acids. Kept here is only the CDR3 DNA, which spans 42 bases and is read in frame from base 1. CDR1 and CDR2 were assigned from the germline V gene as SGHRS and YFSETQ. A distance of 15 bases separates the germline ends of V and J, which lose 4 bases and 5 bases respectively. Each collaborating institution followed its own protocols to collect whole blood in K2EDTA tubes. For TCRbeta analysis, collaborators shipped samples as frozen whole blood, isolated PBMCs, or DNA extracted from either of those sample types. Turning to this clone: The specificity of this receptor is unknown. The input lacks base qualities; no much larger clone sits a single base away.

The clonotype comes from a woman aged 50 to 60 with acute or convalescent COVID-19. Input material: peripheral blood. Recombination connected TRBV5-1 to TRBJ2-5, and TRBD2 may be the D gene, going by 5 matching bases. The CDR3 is CASSPRTARETQYF. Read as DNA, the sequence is TGCGCCAGCAGCCCCCGGACTGCCCGGGAGACCCAGTACTTC.